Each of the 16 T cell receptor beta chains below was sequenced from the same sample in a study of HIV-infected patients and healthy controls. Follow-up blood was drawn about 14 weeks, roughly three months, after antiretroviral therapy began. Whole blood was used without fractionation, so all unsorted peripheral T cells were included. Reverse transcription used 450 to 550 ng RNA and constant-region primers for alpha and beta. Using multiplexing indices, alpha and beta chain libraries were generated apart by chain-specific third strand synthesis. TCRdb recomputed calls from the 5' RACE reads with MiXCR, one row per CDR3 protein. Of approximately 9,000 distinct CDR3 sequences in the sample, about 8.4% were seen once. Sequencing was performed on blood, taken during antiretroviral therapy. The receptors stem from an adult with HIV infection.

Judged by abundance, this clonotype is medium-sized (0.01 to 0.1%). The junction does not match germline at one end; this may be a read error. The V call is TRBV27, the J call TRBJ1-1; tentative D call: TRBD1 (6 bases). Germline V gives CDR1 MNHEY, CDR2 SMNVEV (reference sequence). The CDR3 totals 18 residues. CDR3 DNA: TGTGCCAGCAGCTTGAACAGTTTACGGGGGGCGATGAAAACTGAAGCTTTCTTT. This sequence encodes CASSLNSLRGAMKTEAFF.

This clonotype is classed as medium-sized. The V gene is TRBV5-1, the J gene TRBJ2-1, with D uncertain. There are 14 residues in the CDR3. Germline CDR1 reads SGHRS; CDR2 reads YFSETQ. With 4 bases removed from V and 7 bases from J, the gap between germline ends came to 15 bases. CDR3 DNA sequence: TGCGCCAGCAGCCGTCCACAACAGACGAATGAGCAGTTCTTC. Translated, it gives CASSRPQQTNEQFF.

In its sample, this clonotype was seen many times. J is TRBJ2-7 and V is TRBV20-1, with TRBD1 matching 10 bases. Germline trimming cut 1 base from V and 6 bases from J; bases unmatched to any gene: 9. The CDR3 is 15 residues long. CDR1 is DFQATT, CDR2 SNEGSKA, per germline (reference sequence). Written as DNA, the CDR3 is TGCAGTGCTAGAGGTGACAGGGGGCTTGGTGGCGAGCAGTACTTC. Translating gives CSARGDRGLGGEQYF.

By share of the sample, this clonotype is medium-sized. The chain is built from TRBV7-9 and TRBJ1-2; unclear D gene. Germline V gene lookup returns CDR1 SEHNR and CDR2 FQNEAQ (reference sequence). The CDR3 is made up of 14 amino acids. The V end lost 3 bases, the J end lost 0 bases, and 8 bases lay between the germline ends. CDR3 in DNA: TGTGCCAGCAGCTTCATACAGACTAACTATGGCTACACCTTC. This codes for CASSFIQTNYGYTF.

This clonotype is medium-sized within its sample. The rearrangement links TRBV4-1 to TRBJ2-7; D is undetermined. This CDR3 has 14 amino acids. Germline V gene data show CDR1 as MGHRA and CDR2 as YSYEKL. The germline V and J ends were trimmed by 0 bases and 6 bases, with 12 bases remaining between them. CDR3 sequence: CASSQEIGSSEQYF. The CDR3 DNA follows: TGCGCCAGCAGCCAAGAAATCGGCAGTAGCGAGCAGTACTTC.

In nucleotides, the CDR3 is TGTGCCAGCAGTTACAGGGGCAATCAGCCCCAGCATTTT. It encodes CASSYRGNQPQHF. The rearrangement uses TRBV28 and TRBJ1-5; weak D call: TRBD1 (6 bases). V was shortened by 4 bases and J by 2 bases, with 6 bases between the two germline ends. The length of the CDR3 is 13 residues. Germline CDR1 MDHEN, CDR2 SYDVKM. Based on the CDR3 plus reference TRBV28 and TRBJ1-5, the full variable domain is DVKVTQSSRYLVKRTGEKVFLECVQDMDHENMFWYRQDPGLGLRLIYFSYDVKMKEKGDIPEGYSVSREKKERFSLILESASTNQTSMYLCASSYRGNQPQHFGDGTRLSIL.

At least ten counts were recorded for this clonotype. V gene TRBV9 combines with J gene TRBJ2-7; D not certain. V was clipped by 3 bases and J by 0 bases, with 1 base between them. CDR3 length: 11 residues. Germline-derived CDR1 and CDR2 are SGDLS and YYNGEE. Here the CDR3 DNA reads TGTGCCAGCAGCGCCTCCTACGAGCAGTACTTC. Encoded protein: CASSASYEQYF.

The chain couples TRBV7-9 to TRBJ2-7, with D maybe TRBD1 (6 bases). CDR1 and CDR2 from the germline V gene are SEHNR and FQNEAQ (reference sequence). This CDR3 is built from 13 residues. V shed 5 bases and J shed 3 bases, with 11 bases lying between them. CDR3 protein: CASSPRDNYEQYF. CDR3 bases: TGTGCCAGCAGCCCACGGGACAACTACGAGCAGTACTTC. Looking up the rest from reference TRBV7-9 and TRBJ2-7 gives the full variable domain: DTGVSQNPRHKITKRGQNVTFRCDPISEHNRLYWYRQTLGQGPEFLTYFQNEAQLEKSRLLSDRFSAERPKGSFSTLEIQRTEQGDSAMYLCASSPRDNYEQYFGPGTRLTVT.

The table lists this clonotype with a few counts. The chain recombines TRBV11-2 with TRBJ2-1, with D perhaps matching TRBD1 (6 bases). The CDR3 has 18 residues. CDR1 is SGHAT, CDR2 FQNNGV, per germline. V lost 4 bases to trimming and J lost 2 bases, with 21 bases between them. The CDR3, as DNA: TGTGCCAGCAGCTCTCCGAGCCCCCAGGGGCCCACCTACAATGAGCAGTTCTTC. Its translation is CASSSPSPQGPTYNEQFF.

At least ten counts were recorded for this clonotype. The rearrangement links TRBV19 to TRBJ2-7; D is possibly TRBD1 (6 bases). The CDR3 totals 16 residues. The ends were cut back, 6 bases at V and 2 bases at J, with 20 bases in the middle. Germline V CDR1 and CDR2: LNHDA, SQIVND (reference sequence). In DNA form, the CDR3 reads TGTGCCAGTAGCACCCTACCCGGACAGCTAACCTACGAGCAGTACTTC. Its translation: CASSTLPGQLTYEQYF. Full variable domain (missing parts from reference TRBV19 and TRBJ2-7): DGGITQSPKYLFRKEGQNVTLSCEQNLNHDAMYWYRQDPGQGLRLIYYSQIVNDFQKGDIAEGYSVSREKKESFPLTVTSAQKNPTAFYLCASSTLPGQLTYEQYFGPGTRLTVT.

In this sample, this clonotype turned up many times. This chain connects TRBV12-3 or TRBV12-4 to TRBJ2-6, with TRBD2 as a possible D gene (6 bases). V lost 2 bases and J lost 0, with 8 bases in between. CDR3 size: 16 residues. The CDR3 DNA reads TGTGCCAGCAGTTTATACGGGAGCTCTGGGGCCAACGTCCTGACTTTC. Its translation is CASSLYGSSGANVLTF.

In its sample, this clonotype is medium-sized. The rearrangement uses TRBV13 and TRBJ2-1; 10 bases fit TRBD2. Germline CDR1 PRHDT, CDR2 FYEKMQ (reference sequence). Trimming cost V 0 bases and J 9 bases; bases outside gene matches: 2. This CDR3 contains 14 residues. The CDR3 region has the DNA TGTGCCAGCAGCTTAGGTCCTAGCGGGGGTGAGCAGTTCTTC. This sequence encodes CASSLGPSGGEQFF.

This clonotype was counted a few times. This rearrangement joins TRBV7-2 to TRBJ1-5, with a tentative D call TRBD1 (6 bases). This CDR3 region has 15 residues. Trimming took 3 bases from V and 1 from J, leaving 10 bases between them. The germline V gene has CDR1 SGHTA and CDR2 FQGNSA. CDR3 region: CASSLAGASNQPQHF. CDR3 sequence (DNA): TGTGCCAGCAGCTTGGCAGGGGCCAGCAATCAGCCCCAGCATTTT.

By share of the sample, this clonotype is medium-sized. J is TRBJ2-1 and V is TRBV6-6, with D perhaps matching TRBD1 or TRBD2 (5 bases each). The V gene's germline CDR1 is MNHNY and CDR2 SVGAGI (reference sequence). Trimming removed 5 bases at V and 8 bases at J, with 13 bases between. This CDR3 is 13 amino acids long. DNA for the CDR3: TGTGCCAGCAGTATCCGGGACCTGGATGAGCAGTTCTTC. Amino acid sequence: CASSIRDLDEQFF.

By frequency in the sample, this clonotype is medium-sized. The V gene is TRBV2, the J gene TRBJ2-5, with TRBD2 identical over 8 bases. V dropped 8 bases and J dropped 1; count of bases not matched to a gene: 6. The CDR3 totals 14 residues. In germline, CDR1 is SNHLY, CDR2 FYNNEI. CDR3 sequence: CASLYSGAQETQYF. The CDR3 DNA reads TGTGCCAGCCTTTATAGCGGGGCCCAAGAGACCCAGTACTTC.

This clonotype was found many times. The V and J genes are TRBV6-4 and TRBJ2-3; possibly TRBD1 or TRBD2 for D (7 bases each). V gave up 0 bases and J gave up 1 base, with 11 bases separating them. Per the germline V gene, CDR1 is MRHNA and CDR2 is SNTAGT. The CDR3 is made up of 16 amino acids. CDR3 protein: CASSDSGGGGTDTQYF. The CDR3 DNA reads TGTGCCAGCAGTGACTCGGGAGGGGGCGGCACAGATACGCAGTATTTT.